This T cell receptor (beta chain) is from a study of Graves' ophthalmopathy and Graves' hyperthyroidism. General study findings and limits: The model achieved 70.59% sensitivity and approximately 74% specificity for ophthalmopathy progression. Ophthalmopathy versus stable hyperthyroidism: 13-signature model gave 87.88% sensitivity, approximately 80% specificity.

Between the trimmed V and J ends, which lost 10 bases and 8 bases, there was a span of 17 bases. The CDR3 covers 13 residues. Germline CDR1 MNHEY, CDR2 SVGAGI. RNA transcripts provided the template for amplifying TCR beta CDR3 regions. The first round was an RT-PCR with HTBI primers, and the second round was a multiplex PCR. From the multiplex PCR reads, TCRdb called clonotypes with MiXCR, one entry per CDR3 protein. The sample contains 52,000 or so distinct CDR3 sequences, roughly 46% of which appear only once. Comments on this clonotype: Its target is not known.

This rearrangement joins TRBV6-5 to TRBJ1-4; D may be TRBD1 (6 bases). This sequence was found in an adult woman with Graves' ophthalmopathy. The sample consisted of peripheral blood. CDR3 in amino acids: CAKTTGEGEKLFF. The CDR3 coding sequence is TGTGCCAAGACGACAGGCGAAGGGGAAAAACTGTTTTTT.